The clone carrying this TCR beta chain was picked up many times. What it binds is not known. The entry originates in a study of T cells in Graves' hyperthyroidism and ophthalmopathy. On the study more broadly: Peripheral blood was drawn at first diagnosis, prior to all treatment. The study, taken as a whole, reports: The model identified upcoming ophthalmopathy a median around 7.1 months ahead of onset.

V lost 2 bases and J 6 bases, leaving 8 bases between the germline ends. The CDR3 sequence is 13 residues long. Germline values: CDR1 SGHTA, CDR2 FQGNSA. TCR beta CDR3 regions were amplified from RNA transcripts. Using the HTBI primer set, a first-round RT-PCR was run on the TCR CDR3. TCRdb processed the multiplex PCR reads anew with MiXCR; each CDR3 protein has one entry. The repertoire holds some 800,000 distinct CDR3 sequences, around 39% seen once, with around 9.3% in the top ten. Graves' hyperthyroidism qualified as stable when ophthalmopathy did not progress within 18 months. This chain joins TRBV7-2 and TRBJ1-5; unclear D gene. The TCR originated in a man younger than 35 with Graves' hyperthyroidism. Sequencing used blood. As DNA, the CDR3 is TGTGCCAGCAGCTTACCTTACGGTCAGCCCCAGCATTTT. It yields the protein CASSLPYGQPQHF.